The T cell receptor beta chain described here comes from a study of blood T cell repertoires in COVID-19. Data came from immunoSEQ multiplex PCR; TCRdb stores just in-frame clones and leaves some out. The sample has some 460,000 clones; about 89% are singletons. This CDR3 region has 17 residues. Per germline, CDR1 SGHTS and CDR2 YDEGEE. With V trimmed by 5 bases and J by 1 base, 10 bases remained unmatched. The gene calls are TRBV5-8 and TRBJ2-2, with TRBD1 matching 8 bases. The receptor's source is a woman under 40 with acute or convalescent COVID-19. The sequencing sample was made of peripheral blood. This CDR3 reads CASSHPQGAVNTGELFF. CDR3 coding DNA: TGTGCCAGCAGTCACCCCCAGGGGGCGGTGAACACCGGGGAGCTGTTTTTT.